The entry that follows covers one T cell receptor beta chain sequence. Antigen specificity is unknown. The source of the sample is a study of shared clonotypes between healthy human individuals. Study background: Every donor yielded three CD4 naive, three CD4 memory, two CD8 naive and one CD8 memory plate. Whole-study results and caveats: A limitation of the genetic and exposure-history diversity represented arose from few donors. Memory subsets generally showed lower estimated richness than naive subsets.

Naive CD8 populations comprised CD45RO-negative cells positively selected for CCR7, excluding terminally differentiated effector memory CD45RA+ cells. The CDR3 spans 20 residues. Germline V gene lookup returns CDR1 LNHDA and CDR2 SQIVND (reference sequence). V lost 3 bases, J lost 0 bases, and 15 bases stayed unmatched. Produced via immunoSEQ multiplex PCR; TCRdb's table is partial and in-frame only. This table holds about 750,000 clones, over 90% found once. Sequenced material: naive CD8+ T cells sorted from blood. The clonotype comes from a man in his thirties or forties in good health. The chain links TRBV19 to TRBJ2-3; 10 bases are shared with TRBD2. This CDR3 is CASSIVPGWLAGASTDTQYF. CDR3 bases: TGTGCCAGTAGTATTGTGCCCGGGTGGCTAGCGGGAGCGAGCACAGATACGCAGTATTTT.